This TCR beta chain was sequenced in a study of cytomegalovirus exposure and HLA in healthy donors. Whole-study context: The same platform used for the roughly 610 first-cohort repertoires was also used for the roughly 130 validation repertoires, as a later analysis reported. Study-level points and caveats: In vitro assays verified that a few CMV-associated chains recognized CMV antigens specifically. Cytomegalovirus-associated TCR beta chains were listed, numbering more than 150.

J was trimmed by 6 bases and V by 5 bases; bases with no gene match: 10. CDR3 length: 14 residues. The V gene's germline CDR1 is SSHAT and CDR2 FNYEAQ (reference sequence). Comments on this clone: Its target is unknown.

Produced via immunoSEQ multiplex PCR; TCRdb's table is partial and in-frame only. Here the sample spans 120,000 or so clones, around 88% being singletons. The genes are TRBV7-7 and TRBJ2-7; 7 positions match TRBD1. The origin of this receptor is a man aged 18 to 30 in good health and CMV-seronegative. The sequenced sample consisted of PBMCs. The CDR3 protein is CASSPGQAGREQYF. Here the CDR3 DNA reads TGTGCCAGCAGCCCTGGACAGGCAGGACGCGAGCAGTACTTC.